The 14 T cell receptor beta chains reported below all come from one sample, sequenced in a study of vaccination effects on CD4 cells after COVID-19. These TCRs' antigens remain unknown. Researchers isolated CD4+ T cells once around 11 days of culture had elapsed. Produced via immunoSEQ multiplex PCR; TCRdb's table is partial and in-frame only. The sample records around 30,000 clones, 55% to 65% being singletons. The input for sequencing was CD4+ T cells from PBMCs cultured without peptide, taken before COVID-19 vaccination. The receptors were sampled from a human donor who received a COVID-19 vaccine.

This chain uses TRBV30 with TRBJ1-5; 8 nucleotides align to TRBD1. With 3 bases clipped from V and 2 bases from J, the junction kept 9 bases outside the gene matches. This CDR3 is built from 16 residues. Germline V lookup: CDR1 GTSNPN, CDR2 SVGIG (reference sequence). CDR3 nucleotides: TGTGCCTGGAGGGAGACCGGGACAGGACGCAATCAGCCCCAGCATTTT. Encoded protein: CAWRETGTGRNQPQHF.

CDR3 in DNA: TGTGCCAGCAGTCGAGGGTTATCTAGGGGCTACACCTTC. This encodes CASSRGLSRGYTF. This chain uses TRBV3-1 (or the pseudogene TRBV3-2) with TRBJ1-2; D unclear. Germline loops: CDR1 LGHDT, CDR2 YNNKEL (reference sequence). CDR3 size: 13 residues. Between the trimmed V and J ends, which lost 6 bases and 8 bases, there was a span of 16 bases.

Only one count was recorded for this clone. The gene calls are TRBV29-1 and TRBJ1-2, with D unclear. CDR3 length equals 13 residues. The V gene's germline CDR1 is SQVTM and CDR2 ANQGSEA. V was trimmed by 1 base and J by 8 bases, leaving 14 bases between them. CDR3 sequence (DNA): TGCAGCGTTGAAGTATCCGCATCTCGCGGCTACACCTTC. Its protein product is CSVEVSASRGYTF.

The V gene is TRBV27, the J gene TRBJ1-1; 7 bases line up with TRBD1. The V segment lost 5 bases and the J segment 3 bases; nucleotides outside the gene matches: 6. The CDR3 consists of 14 residues. The germline V gene has CDR1 MNHEY and CDR2 SMNVEV (reference sequence). This chain's CDR3 is CASSTQGGDTEAFF. The CDR3 DNA reads as TGTGCCAGCAGTACCCAGGGGGGGGACACTGAAGCTTTCTTT.

The rearrangement uses TRBV14 and TRBJ2-1, with a tentative D call TRBD2 (6 bases). In germline, CDR1 is SGHDN, CDR2 FVKESK. The CDR3 extends over 17 amino acids. V was shortened by 4 bases and J by 0 bases, with 16 bases between the two germline ends. CDR3 in amino acids: CASSPTRGSGSYNEQFF. CDR3 DNA: TGTGCCAGCAGCCCGACTAGGGGCAGCGGCTCCTACAATGAGCAGTTCTTC.

In this sample, this clone turned up a few times. This sequence joins TRBV4-1 and TRBJ2-7; 7 nucleotides match TRBD1. Unmatched junction bases numbered 2, after V lost 3 bases and J lost 0 bases. The CDR3 contains 14 residues. Germline V gene sequence: CDR1 MGHRA, CDR2 YSYEKL. The CDR3 spells CASSHRDSSYEQYF. CDR3 DNA sequence: TGCGCCAGCAGCCACCGGGACAGCTCCTACGAGCAGTACTTC.

In its sample, this clone was seen a few times. This chain joins TRBV5-1 and TRBJ1-2; maybe TRBD1 (5 bases). Between the trimmed V and J ends, which lost 0 bases and 4 bases, there was a span of 13 bases. Germline lookup yields CDR1 SGHRS and CDR2 YFSETQ. CDR3 length equals 15 residues. The CDR3 region has the DNA TGCGCCAGCAGCTTGGCTACCGGGGCTCTCTATGGCTACACCTTC. Its protein is CASSLATGALYGYTF.

The chain uses TRBV6-6 and TRBJ1-1, with 9 positions matching TRBD1. The CDR3 consists of 13 residues. The ends lost 6 bases at V and 8 bases at J; junction bases unmatched: 7. CDR1 is MNHNY and CDR2 is SVGAGI in the germline V gene (reference sequence). The CDR3 spells CASRKTGGLEAFF. As DNA, the CDR3 is TGTGCCAGCAGAAAAACAGGGGGCTTGGAAGCTTTCTTT.

In this sample, this clone turned up a few times. The chain is built from TRBV29-1 and TRBJ2-1; TRBD2 matches 10 bases. Germline-derived CDR1 and CDR2 are SQVTM and ANQGSEA. This CDR3 is 14 amino acids long. The trim removed 4 bases at V and 8 bases at J, leaving 8 bases unmatched. The CDR3, as DNA: TGCAGCGTTGTAAAGAGTAGCGGGAGGTATGAGCAGTTCTTC. This codes for CSVVKSSGRYEQFF.

The genes are TRBV5-4 and TRBJ1-1; 7 nucleotides align to TRBD1. V lost 5 bases to trimming and J lost 1 base; unmatched junction nucleotides: 5. The CDR3 length is 14 residues. From germline, CDR1 is SGHNT and CDR2 YYREEE (reference sequence). DNA of the CDR3: TGTGCCAGCAGGCTTGGGACAGCGAACACTGAAGCTTTCTTT. Translated: CASRLGTANTEAFF.

This clone was detected once. The V call is TRBV4-1, the J call TRBJ2-5; TRBD2 agrees at 11 bases. Germline loops: CDR1 MGHRA, CDR2 YSYEKL. V was clipped by 1 base and J by 7 bases; unmatched bases: 5. This CDR3 is built from 15 residues. CDR3 DNA sequence: TGCGCCAGCAGCCAAGCTGCACTAGCGGGAGTGACCCAGTACTTC. This encodes CASSQAALAGVTQYF.

The chain combines TRBV10-3 with TRBJ2-1; D might be TRBD1 (5 bases). Germline loops: CDR1 ENHRY, CDR2 SYGVKD. V was trimmed by 0 bases and J by 11 bases, leaving 8 bases between them. The CDR3 consists of 12 residues. As DNA, the CDR3 is TGTGCCATCAGTGAGTCGGGGCAGAAGCAGTTCTTC. Translated: CAISESGQKQFF.

This chain joins TRBV7-8 and TRBJ2-1; the D gene could be TRBD1 or TRBD2 (6 bases each). V was shortened by 5 bases and J by 5 bases, with 16 bases between the two germline ends. The CDR3 runs to 15 residues. Germline CDR1 is SGHVS and CDR2 is FQNEAQ. The DNA for the CDR3 is TGTGCCAGCAGCCTTACTAGGGGGGAAAACAATGAGCAGTTCTTC. Translating gives CASSLTRGENNEQFF. The entire variable domain, with the rest obtained from reference TRBV7-8 and TRBJ2-1, is as follows: GAGVSQSPRYKVAKRGQDVALRCDPISGHVSLFWYQQALGQGPEFLTYFQNEAQLDKSGLPSDRFFAERPEGSVSTLKIQRTQQEDSAVYLCASSLTRGENNEQFFGPGTRLTVL.

By share, this clone counts as medium-sized. This chain links TRBV10-3 with TRBJ1-3, with D tentatively TRBD1 (6 bases). Looked up from germline, CDR1 is ENHRY and CDR2 is SYGVKD. Trimming took 4 bases from V and 2 from J, leaving 15 bases between them. The CDR3 has 16 residues. As DNA, the CDR3 is TGTGCCATCAGTGCCCACTTACAGGGAGCTGGAAACACCATATATTTT. It translates to CAISAHLQGAGNTIYF.